In this sample, the clone carrying this T cell receptor (beta chain) turned up once. The sample originates from a study of blood T cell repertoires in COVID-19. In the study overall: COVID-19 samples collected from the United States, Italy and Spain covered acute and convalescent phases. From T cells, B-cell-depleted T cells, or PBMCs came the material, which was cDNA or gDNA.

Original processing methods: Nucleated cell number was recorded as an estimate derived from reference gene primer amplification. The table came from immunoSEQ multiplex PCR; TCRdb's copy has only in-frame clones and leaves some out. That table supplies the V and J calls and clone size; D and trimming were determined from the DNA. The top ten clones hold around two thirds of a sample with roughly 28,000 clones, about 80% of them seen once. The V end was cut by 6 bases, the J end by 0 bases, with 12 bases between. Germline-derived CDR1 and CDR2 are LGHNT and FRNRAP. This CDR3 spans 15 amino acids. The genes are TRBV12-5 and TRBJ1-5; possible D gene TRBD1, 6 bases. The sequenced material came from peripheral blood. This TCR derives from a man in his 70s with acute or convalescent COVID-19. In DNA, the CDR3 is TGTGCTAGTGGCCCCGGACAGTATAGCAATCAGCCCCAGCATTTT. It specifies CASGPGQYSNQPQHF.